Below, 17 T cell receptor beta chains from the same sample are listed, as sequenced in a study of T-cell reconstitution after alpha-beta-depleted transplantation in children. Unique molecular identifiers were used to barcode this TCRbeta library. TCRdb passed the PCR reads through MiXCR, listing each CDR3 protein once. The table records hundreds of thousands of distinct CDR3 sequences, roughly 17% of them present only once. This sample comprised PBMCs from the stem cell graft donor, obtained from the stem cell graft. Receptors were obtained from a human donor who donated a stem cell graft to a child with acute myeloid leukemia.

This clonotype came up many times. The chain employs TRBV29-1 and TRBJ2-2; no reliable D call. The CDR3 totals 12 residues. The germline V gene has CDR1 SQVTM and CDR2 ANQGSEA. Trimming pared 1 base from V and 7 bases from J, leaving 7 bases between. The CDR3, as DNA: TGCAGCGTTGAAGTGCCGGGCGGGGAGCTGTTTTTT. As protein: CSVEVPGGELFF.

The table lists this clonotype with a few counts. CDR3 loop: CASSLIVGQGSLGNEQFF. DNA of the CDR3: TGCGCCAGCAGCCTAATAGTCGGGCAGGGGAGTCTGGGCAATGAGCAGTTCTTC. The chain links TRBV5-1 to TRBJ2-1; a possible D gene is TRBD1 (6 bases). This CDR3 region has 18 residues. Between the trimmed V and J ends, which lost 4 bases and 6 bases, there was a span of 26 bases. CDR1 and CDR2 from the germline V gene are SGHRS and YFSETQ.

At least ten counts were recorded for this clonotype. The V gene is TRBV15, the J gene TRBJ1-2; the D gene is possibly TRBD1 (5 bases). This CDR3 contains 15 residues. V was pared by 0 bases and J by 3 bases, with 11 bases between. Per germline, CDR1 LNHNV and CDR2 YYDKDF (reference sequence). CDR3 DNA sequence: TGTGCCACCAGCAGAGATAGGGACGGATACTATGGCTACACCTTC. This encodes CATSRDRDGYYGYTF.

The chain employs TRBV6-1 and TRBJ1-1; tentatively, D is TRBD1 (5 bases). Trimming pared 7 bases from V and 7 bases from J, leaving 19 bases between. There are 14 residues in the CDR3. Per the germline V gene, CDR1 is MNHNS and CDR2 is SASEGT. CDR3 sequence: CASIPPWGTLEAFF. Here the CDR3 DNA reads TGTGCCAGCATTCCCCCTTGGGGCACTCTTGAAGCTTTCTTT.

CDR3 DNA: TGTGCCTGGGGAGGACTAGCGGGTTCAAATACGCAGTATTTT. This gives the protein CAWGGLAGSNTQYF. The rearrangement links TRBV30 to TRBJ2-3; TRBD2 matches at 11 bases. The germline V gene has CDR1 GTSNPN and CDR2 SVGIG (reference sequence). V trimming: 5 bases; J trimming: 7 bases; junction bases outside the gene matches: 8. CDR3 length equals 14 residues. Variable domain in full (rest from reference TRBV30 and TRBJ2-3): SQTIHQWPATLVQPVGSPLSLECTVEGTSNPNLYWYRQAAGRGLQLLFYSVGIGQISSEVPQNLSASRPQDRQFILSSKKLLLSDSGFYLCAWGGLAGSNTQYFGPGTRLTVL.

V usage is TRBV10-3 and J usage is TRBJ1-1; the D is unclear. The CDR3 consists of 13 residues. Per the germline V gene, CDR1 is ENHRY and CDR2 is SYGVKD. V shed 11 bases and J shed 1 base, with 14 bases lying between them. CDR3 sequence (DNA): TGTGCCGTAAAGTTGGAGCCGAACACTGAAGCTTTCTTT. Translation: CAVKLEPNTEAFF.

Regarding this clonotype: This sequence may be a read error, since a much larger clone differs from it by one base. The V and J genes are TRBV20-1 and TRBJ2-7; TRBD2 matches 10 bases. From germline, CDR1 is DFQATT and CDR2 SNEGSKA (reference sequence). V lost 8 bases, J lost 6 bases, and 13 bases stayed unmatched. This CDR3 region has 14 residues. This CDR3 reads CSTSAGGALVEQYV. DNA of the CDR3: TGCAGTACTTCAGCGGGGGGGGCTTTAGTCGAGCAGTACGTC.

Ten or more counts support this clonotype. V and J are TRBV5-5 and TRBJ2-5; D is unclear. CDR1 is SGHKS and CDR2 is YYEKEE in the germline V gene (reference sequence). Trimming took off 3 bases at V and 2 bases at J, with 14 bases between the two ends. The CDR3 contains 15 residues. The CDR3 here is CASSSDPQRQETQYF. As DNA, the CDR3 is TGTGCCAGCAGCTCGGACCCCCAACGACAAGAGACCCAGTACTTC.

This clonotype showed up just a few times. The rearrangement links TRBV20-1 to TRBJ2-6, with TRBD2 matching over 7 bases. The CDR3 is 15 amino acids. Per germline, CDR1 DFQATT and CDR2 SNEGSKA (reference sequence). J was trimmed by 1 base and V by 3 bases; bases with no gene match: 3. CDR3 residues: CSASLGLSGANVLTF. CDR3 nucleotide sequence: TGCAGTGCTAGTCTGGGACTATCTGGGGCCAACGTCCTGACTTTC.

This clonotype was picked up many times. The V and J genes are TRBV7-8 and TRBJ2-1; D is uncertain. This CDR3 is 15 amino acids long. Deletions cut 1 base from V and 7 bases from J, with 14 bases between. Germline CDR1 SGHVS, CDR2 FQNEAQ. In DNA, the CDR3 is TGTGCCAGCAGCTTAGGGCGTCGCCCGGGTAATGAGCAGTTCTTC. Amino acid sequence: CASSLGRRPGNEQFF.

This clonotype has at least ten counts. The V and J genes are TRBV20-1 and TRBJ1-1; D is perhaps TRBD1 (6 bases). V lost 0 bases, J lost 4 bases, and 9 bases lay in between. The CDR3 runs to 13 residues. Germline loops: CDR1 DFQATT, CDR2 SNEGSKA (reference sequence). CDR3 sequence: CSAREGGGTEAFF. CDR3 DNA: TGCAGTGCTAGAGAAGGGGGTGGCACTGAAGCTTTCTTT.

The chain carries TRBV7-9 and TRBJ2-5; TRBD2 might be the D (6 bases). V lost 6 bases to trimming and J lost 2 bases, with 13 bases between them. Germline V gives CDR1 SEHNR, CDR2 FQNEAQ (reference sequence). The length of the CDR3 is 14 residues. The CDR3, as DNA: TGTGCCAGCAGTCAATCAGGGAGGCAAGAGACCCAGTACTTC. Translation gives CASSQSGRQETQYF.

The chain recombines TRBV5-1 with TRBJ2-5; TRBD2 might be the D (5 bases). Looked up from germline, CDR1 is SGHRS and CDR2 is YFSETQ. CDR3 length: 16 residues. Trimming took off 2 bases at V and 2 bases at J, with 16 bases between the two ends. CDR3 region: CASSLHESGGQETQYF. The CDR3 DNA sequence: TGCGCCAGCAGCTTACACGAATCCGGCGGGCAAGAGACCCAGTACTTC.

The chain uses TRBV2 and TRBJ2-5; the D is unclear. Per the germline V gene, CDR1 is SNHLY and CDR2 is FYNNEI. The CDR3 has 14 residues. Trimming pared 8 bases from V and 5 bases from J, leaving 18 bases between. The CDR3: CASGDHSIPETQYF. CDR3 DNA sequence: TGTGCCAGCGGGGATCATAGCATCCCGGAGACCCAGTACTTC.

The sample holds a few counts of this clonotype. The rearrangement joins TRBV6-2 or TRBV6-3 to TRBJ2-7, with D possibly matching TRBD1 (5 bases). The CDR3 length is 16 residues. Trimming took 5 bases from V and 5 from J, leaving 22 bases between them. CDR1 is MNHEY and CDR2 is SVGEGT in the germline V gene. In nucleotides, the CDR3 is TGTGCCAGCAGTCTCCTTACGTTGGGGCGCGACCACGAGCAGTACTTC. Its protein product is CASSLLTLGRDHEQYF.

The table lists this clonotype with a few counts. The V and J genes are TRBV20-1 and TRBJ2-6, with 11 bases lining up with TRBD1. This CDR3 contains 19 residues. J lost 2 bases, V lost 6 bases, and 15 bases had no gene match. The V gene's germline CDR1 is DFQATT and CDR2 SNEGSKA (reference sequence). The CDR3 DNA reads TGCAGTGCCCAAAACACACCAGGGACAGGGGGTCCTGGGGCCAACGTCCTGACTTTC. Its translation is CSAQNTPGTGGPGANVLTF.

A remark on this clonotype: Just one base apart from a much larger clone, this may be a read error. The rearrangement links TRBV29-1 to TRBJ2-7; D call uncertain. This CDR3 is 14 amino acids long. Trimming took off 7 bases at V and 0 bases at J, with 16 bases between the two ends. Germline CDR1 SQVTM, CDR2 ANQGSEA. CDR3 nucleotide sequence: TGCAGCGCCGTCCCCCAGGCTTGCTCCTACGAGCAGTACTTC. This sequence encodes CSAVPQACSYEQYF.